This entry concerns a single T cell receptor beta chain. Its target is unknown. Clones were read by immunoSEQ multiplex PCR, and TCRdb kept only the in-frame ones, dropping some. The table records fewer than 70,000 clones, roughly nine tenths of them present only once. The data are from a study of OX40 agonist ivuxolimab in advanced cancers. At the level of the study: The patients got ivuxolimab, which is an agonistic anti-OX40 (CD134) antibody.

Sampling times: baseline, cycle 4 day 1, cycle 7 day 1. Germline loops: CDR1 SEHNR, CDR2 FQNEAQ (reference sequence). The CDR3 covers 16 residues. V was clipped by 5 bases and J by 4 bases; unmatched bases: 10. Regarding the study as a whole: In the 0.1 to 3.0 mg/kg range, CD4+ and CD8+ blood T cells had expanded clonally by week 6.

The material was CD4+ or CD8+ T cells sorted from blood, obtained in a trial of the OX40 agonist ivuxolimab. The chain has TRBV7-9 and TRBJ2-1; 8 bases agree with TRBD2. This TCR was sampled from an adult with an advanced solid tumor such as melanoma, head and neck, liver or kidney cancer. The CDR3 DNA sequence: TGTGCCAGCAGCCAGCGGCTAGCGGGTGGGTACAATGAGCAGTTCTTC. It encodes CASSQRLAGGYNEQFF.